This TCR beta chain was found in a study of identifying expanded T cells in peripheral blood. During the collection period, no donor immune events like infections were recorded. Points from the study as a whole: Approximately two-week clone count variance significantly increased as total template count grew.

TCRdb keeps only in-frame clones here, not all; method: immunoSEQ multiplex PCR. This sample yields 70,000 to 95,000 clones, of which around nine tenths are seen a single time; about 3.9% belongs to the top ten. Trimming left V 1 base short and J 0 bases short, with 15 bases between. The length of the CDR3 is 17 residues. Germline V gene data show CDR1 as KGHSH and CDR2 as LQKENI. Concerning this clone itself: Its antigen is as yet unknown.

This sequence joins TRBV18 and TRBJ2-5; D not resolved. The sequence derives from a person aged 18 to 75 in good health. Material: blood. The CDR3 loop is CASSPLPQARYQETQYF. Written as DNA, the CDR3 is TGTGCCAGCTCACCACTTCCCCAAGCAAGGTACCAAGAGACCCAGTACTTC.